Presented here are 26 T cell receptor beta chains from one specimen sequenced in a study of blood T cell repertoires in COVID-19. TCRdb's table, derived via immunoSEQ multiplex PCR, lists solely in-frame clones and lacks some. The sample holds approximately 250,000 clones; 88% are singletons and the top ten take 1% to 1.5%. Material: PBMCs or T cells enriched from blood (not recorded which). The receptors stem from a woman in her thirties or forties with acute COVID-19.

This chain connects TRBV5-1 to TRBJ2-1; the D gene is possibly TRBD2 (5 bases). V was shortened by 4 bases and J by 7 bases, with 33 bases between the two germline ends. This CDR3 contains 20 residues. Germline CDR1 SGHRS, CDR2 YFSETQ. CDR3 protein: CASSPPVGLAGFRKVNEQFF. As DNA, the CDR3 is TGCGCCAGCAGCCCCCCCGTAGGGCTAGCTGGTTTTAGGAAGGTAAATGAGCAGTTCTTC.

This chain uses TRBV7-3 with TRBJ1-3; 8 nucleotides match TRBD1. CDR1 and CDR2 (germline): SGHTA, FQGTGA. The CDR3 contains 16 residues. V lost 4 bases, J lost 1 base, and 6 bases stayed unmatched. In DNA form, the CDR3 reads TGTGCCAGCAGCTCCGGACAGGGAGGATCTGGAAACACCATATATTTT. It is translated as CASSSGQGGSGNTIYF.

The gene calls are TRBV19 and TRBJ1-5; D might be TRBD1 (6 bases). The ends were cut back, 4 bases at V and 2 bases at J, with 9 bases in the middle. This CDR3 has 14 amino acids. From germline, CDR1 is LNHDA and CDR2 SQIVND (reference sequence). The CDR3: CASSTNRGNQPQHF. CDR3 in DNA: TGTGCCAGTAGTACCAACAGGGGCAATCAGCCCCAGCATTTT. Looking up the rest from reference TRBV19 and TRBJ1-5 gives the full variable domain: DGGITQSPKYLFRKEGQNVTLSCEQNLNHDAMYWYRQDPGQGLRLIYYSQIVNDFQKGDIAEGYSVSREKKESFPLTVTSAQKNPTAFYLCASSTNRGNQPQHFGDGTRLSIL.

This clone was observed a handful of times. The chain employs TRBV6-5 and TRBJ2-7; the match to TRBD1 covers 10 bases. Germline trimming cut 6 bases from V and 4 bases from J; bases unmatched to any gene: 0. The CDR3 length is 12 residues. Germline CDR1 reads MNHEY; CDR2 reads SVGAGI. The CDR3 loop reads CASRDRGYEQYF. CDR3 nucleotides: TGTGCCAGCAGGGACAGGGGGTACGAGCAGTACTTC.

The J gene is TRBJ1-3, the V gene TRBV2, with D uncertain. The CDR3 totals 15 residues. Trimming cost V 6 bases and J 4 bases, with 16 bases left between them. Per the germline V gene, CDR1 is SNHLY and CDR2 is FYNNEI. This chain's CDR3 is CASSAIGNSGNTIYF. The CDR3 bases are TGTGCCAGCAGCGCCATCGGGAACTCCGGAAACACCATATATTTT.

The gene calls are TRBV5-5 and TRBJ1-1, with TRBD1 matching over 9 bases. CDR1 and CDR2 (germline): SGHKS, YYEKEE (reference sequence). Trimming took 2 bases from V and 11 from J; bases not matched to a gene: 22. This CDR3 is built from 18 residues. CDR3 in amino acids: CASSFGLGRPDRGESAFF. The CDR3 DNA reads TGTGCCAGCAGCTTTGGGCTTGGCCGTCCTGACAGGGGGGAGTCGGCTTTCTTT.

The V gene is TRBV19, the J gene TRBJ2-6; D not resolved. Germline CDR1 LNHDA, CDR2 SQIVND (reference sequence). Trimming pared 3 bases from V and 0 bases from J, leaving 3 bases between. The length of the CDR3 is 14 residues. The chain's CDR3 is CASSILSGANVLTF. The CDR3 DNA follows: TGTGCCAGTAGTATCCTCTCTGGGGCCAACGTCCTGACTTTC.

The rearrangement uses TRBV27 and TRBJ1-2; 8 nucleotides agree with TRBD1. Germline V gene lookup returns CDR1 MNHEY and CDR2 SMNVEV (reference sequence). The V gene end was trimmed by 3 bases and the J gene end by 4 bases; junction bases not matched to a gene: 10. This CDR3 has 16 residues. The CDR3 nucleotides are TGTGCCAGCAGTTTGCGGACAGGGTCGGTAGGCTATGGCTACACCTTC. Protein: CASSLRTGSVGYGYTF.

CDR3 protein: CASSSDRVQYF. The CDR3 coding sequence is TGTGCCAGCAGCTCTGACAGGGTGCAGTACTTC. The V gene is TRBV7-2, the J gene TRBJ2-4, with TRBD1 matching over 7 bases. This CDR3 is built from 11 residues. In germline, CDR1 is SGHTA, CDR2 FQGNSA. J lost 13 bases, V lost 4 bases, and 4 bases had no gene match.

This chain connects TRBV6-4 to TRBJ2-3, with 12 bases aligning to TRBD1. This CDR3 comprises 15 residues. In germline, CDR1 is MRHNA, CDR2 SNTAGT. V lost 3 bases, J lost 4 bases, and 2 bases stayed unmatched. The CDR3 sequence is CASSEGTGGADTQYF. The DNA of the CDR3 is TGTGCCAGCAGTGAAGGGACAGGGGGCGCAGATACGCAGTATTTT.

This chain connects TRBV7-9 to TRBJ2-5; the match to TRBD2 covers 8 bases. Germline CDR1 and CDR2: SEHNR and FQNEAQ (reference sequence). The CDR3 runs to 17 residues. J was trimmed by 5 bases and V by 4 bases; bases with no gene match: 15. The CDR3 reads CASSSLGSGNPEETQYF. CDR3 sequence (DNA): TGTGCCAGCAGCTCTTTGGGTAGCGGGAACCCGGAGGAGACCCAGTACTTC.

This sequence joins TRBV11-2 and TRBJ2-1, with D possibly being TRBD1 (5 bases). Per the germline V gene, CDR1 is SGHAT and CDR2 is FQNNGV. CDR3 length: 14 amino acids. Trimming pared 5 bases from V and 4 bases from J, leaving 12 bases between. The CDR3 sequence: CASSPPTDYNEQFF. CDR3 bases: TGTGCCAGCAGCCCCCCGACAGATTACAATGAGCAGTTCTTC. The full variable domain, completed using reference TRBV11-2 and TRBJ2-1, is EAGVAQSPRYKIIEKRQSVAFWCNPISGHATLYWYQQILGQGPKLLIQFQNNGVVDDSQLPKDRFSAERLKGVDSTLKIQPAKLEDSAVYLCASSPPTDYNEQFFGPGTRLTVL.

This CDR3 is CASSLSQVTDTQYF. The CDR3 DNA follows: TGTGCCAGCAGCTTATCTCAGGTCACAGATACGCAGTATTTT. The chain has TRBV7-9 and TRBJ2-3; no definite D call. Per the germline V gene, CDR1 is SEHNR and CDR2 is FQNEAQ (reference sequence). The CDR3 length is 14 residues. With 2 bases removed from V and 2 bases from J, the gap between germline ends came to 8 bases.

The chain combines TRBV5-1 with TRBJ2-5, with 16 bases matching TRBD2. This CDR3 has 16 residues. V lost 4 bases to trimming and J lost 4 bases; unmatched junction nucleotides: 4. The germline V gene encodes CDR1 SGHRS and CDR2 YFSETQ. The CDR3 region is CASSPGLAGGGETQYF. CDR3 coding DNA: TGCGCCAGCAGCCCGGGACTAGCGGGAGGGGGAGAGACCCAGTACTTC.

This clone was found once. The CDR3: CASSSRWVCWYEQYF. DNA for the CDR3: TGCGCCAGCAGTTCGCGGTGGGTGTGTTGGTACGAGCAGTACTTC. The V call is TRBV10-1, the J call TRBJ2-7; D is uncertain. The CDR3 has 15 residues. V gave up 5 bases and J gave up 4 bases, with 18 bases separating them. Germline CDR1 and CDR2: WNHNN and SYGVQD (reference sequence).

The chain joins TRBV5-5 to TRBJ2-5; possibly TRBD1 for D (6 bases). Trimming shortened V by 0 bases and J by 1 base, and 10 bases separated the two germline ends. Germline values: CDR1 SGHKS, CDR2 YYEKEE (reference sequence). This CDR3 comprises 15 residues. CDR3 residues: CASSLGGTLQETQYF. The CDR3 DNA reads TGTGCCAGCAGCTTGGGGGGGACACTCCAAGAGACCCAGTACTTC.

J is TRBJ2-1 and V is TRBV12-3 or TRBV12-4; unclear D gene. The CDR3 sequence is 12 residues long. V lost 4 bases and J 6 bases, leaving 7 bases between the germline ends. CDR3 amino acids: CASSSPGNEQFF. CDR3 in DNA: TGTGCCAGCAGTTCCCCAGGCAATGAGCAGTTCTTC.

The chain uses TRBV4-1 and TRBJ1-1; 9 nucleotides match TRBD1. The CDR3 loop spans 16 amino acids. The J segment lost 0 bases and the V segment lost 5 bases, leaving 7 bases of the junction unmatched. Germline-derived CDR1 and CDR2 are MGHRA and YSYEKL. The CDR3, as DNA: TGCGCCAGCAGCTCCCGGGACAGGGTCATGAACACTGAAGCTTTCTTT. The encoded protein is CASSSRDRVMNTEAFF.

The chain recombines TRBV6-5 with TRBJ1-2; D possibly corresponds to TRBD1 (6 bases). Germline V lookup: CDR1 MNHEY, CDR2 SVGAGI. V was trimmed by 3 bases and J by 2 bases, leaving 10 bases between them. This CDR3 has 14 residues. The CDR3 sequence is CASSYEGGNYGYTF. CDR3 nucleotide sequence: TGTGCCAGCAGTTATGAGGGGGGGAACTATGGCTACACCTTC.

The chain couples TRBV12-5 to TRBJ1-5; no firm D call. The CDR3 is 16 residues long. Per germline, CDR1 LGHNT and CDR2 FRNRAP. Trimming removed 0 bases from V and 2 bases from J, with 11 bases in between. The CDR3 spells CASGLVLSGGNQPQHF. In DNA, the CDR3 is TGTGCTAGTGGTTTGGTACTATCGGGTGGCAATCAGCCCCAGCATTTT.

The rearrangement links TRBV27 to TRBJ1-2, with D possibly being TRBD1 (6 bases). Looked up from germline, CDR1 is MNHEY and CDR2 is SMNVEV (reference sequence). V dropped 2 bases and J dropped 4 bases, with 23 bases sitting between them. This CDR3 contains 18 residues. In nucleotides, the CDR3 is TGTGCCAGCAGTTTAAACGGGAGGGGGGGAACCTCAGGCTATGGCTACACCTTC. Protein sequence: CASSLNGRGGTSGYGYTF.

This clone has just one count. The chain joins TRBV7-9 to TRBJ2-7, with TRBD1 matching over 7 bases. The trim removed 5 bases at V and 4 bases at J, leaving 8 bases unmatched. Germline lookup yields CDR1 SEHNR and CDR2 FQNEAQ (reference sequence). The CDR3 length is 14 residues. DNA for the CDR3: TGTGCCAGCAGCCACAGGGACAGAAAATACGAGCAGTACTTC. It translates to CASSHRDRKYEQYF. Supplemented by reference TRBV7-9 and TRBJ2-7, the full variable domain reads DTGVSQNPRHKITKRGQNVTFRCDPISEHNRLYWYRQTLGQGPEFLTYFQNEAQLEKSRLLSDRFSAERPKGSFSTLEIQRTEQGDSAMYLCASSHRDRKYEQYFGPGTRLTVT.

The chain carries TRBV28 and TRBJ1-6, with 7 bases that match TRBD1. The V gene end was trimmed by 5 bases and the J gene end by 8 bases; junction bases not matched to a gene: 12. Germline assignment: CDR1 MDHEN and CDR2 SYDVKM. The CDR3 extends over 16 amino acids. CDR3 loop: CASSGWRDREDSPLHF. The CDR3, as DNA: TGTGCCAGCAGTGGATGGAGGGACAGAGAGGATTCACCCCTCCACTTT.

CDR3 coding DNA: TGTGCCAGCTCAAACTCAGAGGGTTGGGACTATGGCTACACCTTC. Protein sequence: CASSNSEGWDYGYTF. The gene calls are TRBV18 and TRBJ1-2, with no clear D. Germline V gene sequence: CDR1 KGHSH, CDR2 LQKENI. The length of the CDR3 is 15 residues. V lost 5 bases and J lost 3, with 16 bases in between.

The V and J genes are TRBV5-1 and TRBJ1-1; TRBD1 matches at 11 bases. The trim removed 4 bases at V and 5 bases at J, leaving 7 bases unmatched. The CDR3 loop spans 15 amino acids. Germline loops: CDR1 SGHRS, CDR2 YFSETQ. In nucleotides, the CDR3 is TGCGCCAGCAGCGACTTGGGACAGGGGGGAACTGAAGCTTTCTTT. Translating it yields CASSDLGQGGTEAFF. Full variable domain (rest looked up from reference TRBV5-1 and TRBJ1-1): KAGVTQTPRYLIKTRGQQVTLSCSPISGHRSVSWYQQTPGQGLQFLFEYFSETQRNKGNFPGRFSGRQFSNSRSEMNVSTLELGDSALYLCASSDLGQGGTEAFFGQGTRLTVV.

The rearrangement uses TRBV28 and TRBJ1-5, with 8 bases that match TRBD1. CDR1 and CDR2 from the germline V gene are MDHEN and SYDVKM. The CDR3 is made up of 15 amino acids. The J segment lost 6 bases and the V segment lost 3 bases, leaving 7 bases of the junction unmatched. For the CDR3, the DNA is TGTGCCAGCAGTTTCCAGGACAGGGTTAGTCAGCCCCAGCATTTT. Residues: CASSFQDRVSQPQHF.